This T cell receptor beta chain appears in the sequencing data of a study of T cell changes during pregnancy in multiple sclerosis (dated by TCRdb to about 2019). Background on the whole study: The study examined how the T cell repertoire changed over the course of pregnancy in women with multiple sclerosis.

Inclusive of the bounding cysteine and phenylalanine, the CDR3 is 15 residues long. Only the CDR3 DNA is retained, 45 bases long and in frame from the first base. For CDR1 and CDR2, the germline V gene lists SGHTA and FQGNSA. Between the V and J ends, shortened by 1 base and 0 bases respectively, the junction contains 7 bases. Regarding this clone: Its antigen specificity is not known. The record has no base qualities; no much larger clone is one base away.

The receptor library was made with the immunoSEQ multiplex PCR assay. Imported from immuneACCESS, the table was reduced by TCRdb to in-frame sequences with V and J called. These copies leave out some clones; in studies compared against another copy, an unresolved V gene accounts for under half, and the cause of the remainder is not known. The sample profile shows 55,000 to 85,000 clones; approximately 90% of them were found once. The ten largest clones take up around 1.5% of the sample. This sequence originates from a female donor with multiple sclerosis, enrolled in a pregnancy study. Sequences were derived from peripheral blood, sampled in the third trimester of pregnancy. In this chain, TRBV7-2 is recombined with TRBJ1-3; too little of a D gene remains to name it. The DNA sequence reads TGTGCCAGCAGCTTAGGACCGGGCTCTGGAAACACCATATATTTT. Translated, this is CASSLGPGSGNTIYF.